This T cell receptor beta chain came from a study of OX40 agonist ivuxolimab in advanced cancers. Across the study: At doses from 0.01 to 10 mg/kg, patients were given intravenous ivuxolimab every 2 weeks. Study outcomes and limitations: No antigen was identified for the clonally expanded peripheral T cells.

About this clone itself: Its specificity is not known. Other nucleotide sequences from this sample produce the same CDR3.

Here immunoSEQ multiplex PCR was the method, and the copy in TCRdb shows in-frame clones only, minus some. The profile shows about 77,000 clones, around 86% of them singletons. This CDR3 comprises 12 residues. The V gene lost 4 bases and the J gene lost 6 bases, with 9 bases spanning the gap. Germline V gene lookup returns CDR1 SNHLY and CDR2 FYNNEI. The chain has TRBV2 and TRBJ1-1, with a possible D match to TRBD1 (6 bases). Sequences were derived from CD4+ or CD8+ T cells sorted from blood, sampled in a trial of the OX40 agonist ivuxolimab. The TCR originated in an adult with an advanced solid tumor such as melanoma, head and neck, liver or kidney cancer. The CDR3 coding sequence is TGTGCCAGCAGTGTACAGGGCGCTGAAGCTTTCTTT. It codes for CASSVQGAEAFF.